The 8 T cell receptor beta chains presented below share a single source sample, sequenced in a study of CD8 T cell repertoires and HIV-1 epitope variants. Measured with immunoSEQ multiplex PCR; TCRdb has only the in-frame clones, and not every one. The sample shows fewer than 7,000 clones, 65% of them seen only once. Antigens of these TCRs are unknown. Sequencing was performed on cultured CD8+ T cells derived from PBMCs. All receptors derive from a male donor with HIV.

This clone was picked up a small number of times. The CDR3 here is CASSLHPTDYDYGYTF. The DNA of the CDR3 is TGTGCCAGCAGCCTCCATCCGACAGATTATGACTATGGCTACACCTTC. The rearrangement joins TRBV28 to TRBJ1-2; tentatively, D is TRBD1 (5 bases). The germline V gene has CDR1 MDHEN and CDR2 SYDVKM. Trimming took off 6 bases at V and 3 bases at J, with 20 bases between the two ends. The CDR3 length is 16 residues.

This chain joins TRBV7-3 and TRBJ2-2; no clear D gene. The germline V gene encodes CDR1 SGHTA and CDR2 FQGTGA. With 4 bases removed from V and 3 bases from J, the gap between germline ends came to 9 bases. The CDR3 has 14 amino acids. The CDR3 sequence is CASSSQRYTGELFF. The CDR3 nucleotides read TGTGCCAGCAGCTCACAGCGATACACCGGGGAGCTGTTTTTT.

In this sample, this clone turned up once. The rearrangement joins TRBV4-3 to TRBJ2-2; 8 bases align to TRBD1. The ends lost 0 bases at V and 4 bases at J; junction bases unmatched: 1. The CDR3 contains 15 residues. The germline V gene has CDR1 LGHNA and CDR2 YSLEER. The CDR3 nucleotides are TGCGCCAGCAGCCAAGACAGGGGGCCCACCGGGGAGCTGTTTTTT. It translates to CASSQDRGPTGELFF.

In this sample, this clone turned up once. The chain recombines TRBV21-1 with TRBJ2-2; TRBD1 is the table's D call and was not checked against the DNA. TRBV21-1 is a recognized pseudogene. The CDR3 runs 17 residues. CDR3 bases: TGTGCCAGCAGCAAATCCCGAGCAGGGGATGACACCGGGGAGCTGTTTTTT. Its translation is CASSKSRAGDDTGELFF.

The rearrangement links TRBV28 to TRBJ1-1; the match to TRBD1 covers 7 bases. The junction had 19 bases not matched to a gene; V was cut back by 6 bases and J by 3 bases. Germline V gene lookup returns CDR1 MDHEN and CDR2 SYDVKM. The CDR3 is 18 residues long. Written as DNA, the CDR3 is TGTGCCAGCAGAGACCCCAAGACAGGGCTTATTGCCCACACTGAAGCTTTCTTT. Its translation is CASRDPKTGLIAHTEAFF.

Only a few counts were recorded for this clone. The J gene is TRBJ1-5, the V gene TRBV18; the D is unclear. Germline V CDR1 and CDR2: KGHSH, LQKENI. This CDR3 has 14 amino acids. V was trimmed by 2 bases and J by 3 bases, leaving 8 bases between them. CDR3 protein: CASSPGSDNQPQHF. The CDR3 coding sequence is TGTGCCAGCTCACCAGGGAGTGACAATCAGCCCCAGCATTTT.

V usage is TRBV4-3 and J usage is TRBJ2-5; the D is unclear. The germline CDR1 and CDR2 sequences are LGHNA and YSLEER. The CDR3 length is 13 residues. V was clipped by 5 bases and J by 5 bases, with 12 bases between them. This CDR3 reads CASSSLLTETQYF. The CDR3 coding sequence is TGCGCCAGCAGCTCCCTTCTCACGGAGACCCAGTACTTC.

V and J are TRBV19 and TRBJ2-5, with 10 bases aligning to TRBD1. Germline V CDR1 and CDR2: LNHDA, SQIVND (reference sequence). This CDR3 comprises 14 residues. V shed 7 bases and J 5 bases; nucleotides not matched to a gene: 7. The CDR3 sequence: CASTLRQGAETQYF. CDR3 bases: TGTGCCAGTACCCTTAGACAGGGGGCGGAGACCCAGTACTTC.